This entry lists 10 T cell receptor beta chains sequenced from one sample in a study of T cells after yellow fever vaccination. TCRdb analysed the 5' RACE reads with MiXCR anew, one entry per CDR3 protein. The data hold approximately 330,000 distinct CDR3 sequences, with approximately 4% observed a single time. This sample comprised PBMCs, obtained 5 days after the yellow fever booster vaccination. The receptors were gathered from a man aged 18 to 29 who received the YFV17D yellow fever vaccine.

Ten or more counts support this clonotype. The CDR3 coding sequence is TGCGCCAGCAGCTTGGAAGGCAACCGAGAGACCCAGTACTTC. Protein product: CASSLEGNRETQYF. This chain uses TRBV5-1 with TRBJ2-5; the D is unclear. The CDR3 covers 14 residues. The germline V gene has CDR1 SGHRS and CDR2 YFSETQ. V lost 0 bases and J 4 bases, leaving 10 bases between the germline ends.

The CDR3 sequence: CASSPPGAGYNEQFF. CDR3 nucleotides: TGTGCCAGCAGCCCCCCAGGAGCGGGGTACAATGAGCAGTTCTTC. The genes are TRBV7-3 and TRBJ2-1; TRBD2 agrees at 7 bases. V lost 5 bases and J lost 4; bases outside the gene matches: 8. Germline V gives CDR1 SGHTA, CDR2 FQGTGA. The CDR3 covers 15 residues.

In this sample, this clonotype turned up many times. The V gene is TRBV28, the J gene TRBJ1-2; possible D gene TRBD1, 5 bases. CDR1 and CDR2 from the germline V gene are MDHEN and SYDVKM. CDR3 size: 12 residues. The V end was cut by 3 bases, the J end by 4 bases, with 6 bases between. CDR3 coding DNA: TGTGCCAGCAGTTTCAGGGCCTATGGCTACACCTTC. It encodes CASSFRAYGYTF.

In its sample, this clonotype was seen a few times. The chain carries TRBV11-1 and TRBJ2-3, with 9 bases lining up with TRBD2. V gave up 5 bases and J gave up 2 bases; unmatched junction bases: 2. This CDR3 has 14 residues. Germline loops: CDR1 SGHAT, CDR2 FQDESV (reference sequence). The CDR3 is CASSRGGVTDTQYF. The CDR3 nucleotides read TGTGCCAGCAGCCGCGGGGGGGTCACAGATACGCAGTATTTT.

This clonotype was seen more than once but under ten times. The chain links TRBV4-3 to TRBJ1-5; D is uncertain. Germline assignment: CDR1 LGHNA and CDR2 YSLEER. The ends were cut back, 0 bases at V and 6 bases at J, with 15 bases in the middle. The CDR3 contains 16 residues. CDR3 region: CASSQDARVRGQPQHF. The CDR3 nucleotides read TGCGCCAGCAGCCAAGATGCCCGGGTTAGAGGTCAGCCCCAGCATTTT.

This clonotype was counted between two and nine times. The chain recombines TRBV27 with TRBJ2-3; D remains unclear. From germline, CDR1 is MNHEY and CDR2 SMNVEV (reference sequence). The CDR3 loop spans 13 amino acids. The ends were cut back, 6 bases at V and 4 bases at J, with 11 bases in the middle. The CDR3 sequence: CASRLIIADTQYF. The CDR3 bases are TGTGCCAGCAGGCTCATTATAGCAGATACGCAGTATTTT.

The chain couples TRBV20-1 to TRBJ2-5; the D gene is possibly TRBD2 (6 bases). CDR1 and CDR2 from the germline V gene are DFQATT and SNEGSKA (reference sequence). Trimming stripped 4 bases from V and 0 bases from J, with 12 bases between. The CDR3 contains 14 residues. CDR3: CSAKGTLDQETQYF. The CDR3 DNA sequence: TGCAGTGCTAAAGGGACTTTGGACCAAGAGACCCAGTACTTC.

This clonotype was recorded many times. The rearrangement links TRBV5-1 to TRBJ2-3, with TRBD2 identical over 7 bases. After removal of 0 bases from V and 5 bases from J, the junction contained 9 bases not matched to a gene. This CDR3 has 16 residues. Germline V gene lookup returns CDR1 SGHRS and CDR2 YFSETQ. CDR3 loop: CASSLDRPGGRDTQYF. Here the CDR3 DNA reads TGCGCCAGCAGCTTGGACAGGCCCGGCGGGAGAGATACGCAGTATTTT.

This clonotype was counted between two and nine times. The J gene is TRBJ2-1, the V gene TRBV6-1; TRBD1 matches at 8 bases. V shed 6 bases and J 9 bases; nucleotides not matched to a gene: 13. The CDR3 is made up of 15 amino acids. Germline V CDR1 and CDR2: MNHNS, SASEGT. CDR3 nucleotides: TGTGCCAGCAGCTCCGGACAGGGTTACAAGCCTGAGCAGTTCTTC. It specifies CASSSGQGYKPEQFF.

This clonotype was seen repeatedly, ten times or more. The chain has TRBV4-3 and TRBJ1-1, with TRBD1 identical over 9 bases. Germline V CDR1 and CDR2: LGHNA, YSLEER. V gave up 4 bases and J gave up 6 bases; unmatched junction bases: 6. The CDR3 length is 14 residues. The CDR3 here is CASSPDRGKPEAFF. The CDR3 bases are TGCGCCAGCAGCCCGGACAGGGGAAAACCTGAAGCTTTCTTT.